Listed below are T cell receptor beta chains from one sample, sequenced in a study of T cell responses to AZD1222 COVID-19 vaccine. This table comes from immunoSEQ multiplex PCR, and its TCRdb copy is limited to in-frame clones, with some not included. The data contain tens of thousands of clones, 75% to 90% of them singletons. The specimen was peripheral blood, collected on day 0 of AZD1222 vaccination. These receptors originate from an adult in good health. Each CDR3 is given with its conserved first and last residue. Fields, in order: CDR3 length, clone size, D gene, V gene, J gene, CDR3 DNA, CDR3 protein. The D gene is left open where the match is weak. Rows give clone size only sometimes, using once, few, many, or a class for an expanded clone.

12	-	-	TRBV7-8	TRBJ1-1	TGTGCCAGCACCCTAGTCCCCCCTGAAGCTTTCTTT	CASTLVPPEAFF
15	-	-	TRBV7-9	TRBJ2-2	TGTGCCAGCAGCTATCTACAGAGGGACACCGGGGAGCTGTTTTTT	CASSYLQRDTGELFF
15	-	-	TRBV21-1	TRBJ1-4	TGTGCCAGCAGCGGACAGGTCCCTCCGATCGAAAAACTGTTTTTT	CASSGQVPPIEKLFF
13	-	TRBD1	TRBV12-3/TRBV12-4	TRBJ2-5	TGTGCCAGCAGAGACGGGACAGGAGTCCCCCAGTACTTC	CASRDGTGVPQYF
16	-	TRBD2	TRBV27	TRBJ2-7	TGTGCCAGCAGTTCGTCGTTAGCGGGAGGTCACTACGAGCAGTACTTC	CASSSSLAGGHYEQYF
16	-	-	TRBV9	TRBJ2-1	TGTGCCAGCAGCGTAGCCCCTAGCCTCCCCTACAATGAGCAGTTCTTC	CASSVAPSLPYNEQFF
13	-	-	TRBV6-5	TRBJ1-2	TGTGCCAGCAGACCGCCGAGAGGCTATGGCTACACCTTC	CASRPPRGYGYTF
16	-	TRBD1	TRBV24-1	TRBJ2-1	TGTGCCACCAGTGATTCGGGGACAGGGGTCTACAATGAGCAGTTCTTC	CATSDSGTGVYNEQFF
15	-	TRBD1	TRBV24-1	TRBJ1-5	TGTGCCACCAGTGATTTTTCAGGGGGCGGTCAGCCCCAGCATTTT	CATSDFSGGGQPQHF
14	many	-	TRBV27	TRBJ2-3	TGTGCCAGCAGTTTCGAGGGTGCCGCAGATACGCAGTATTTT	CASSFEGAADTQYF